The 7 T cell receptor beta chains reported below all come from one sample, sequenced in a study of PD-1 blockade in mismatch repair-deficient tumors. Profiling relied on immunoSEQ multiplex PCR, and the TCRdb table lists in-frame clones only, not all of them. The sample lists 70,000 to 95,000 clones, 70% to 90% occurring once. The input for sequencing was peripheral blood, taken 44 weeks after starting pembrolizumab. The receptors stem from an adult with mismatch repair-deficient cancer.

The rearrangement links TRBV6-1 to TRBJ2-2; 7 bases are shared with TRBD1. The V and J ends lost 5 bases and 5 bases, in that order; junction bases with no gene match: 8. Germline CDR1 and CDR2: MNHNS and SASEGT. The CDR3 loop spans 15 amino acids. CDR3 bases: TGTGCCAGCAGTAAGGAAGAGGGGGCGACCGGGGAGCTGTTTTTT. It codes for CASSKEEGATGELFF.

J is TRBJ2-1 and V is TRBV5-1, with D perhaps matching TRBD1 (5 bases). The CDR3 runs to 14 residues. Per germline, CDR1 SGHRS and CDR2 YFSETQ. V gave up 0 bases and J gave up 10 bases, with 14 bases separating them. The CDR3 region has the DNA TGCGCCAGCAGCTTGGGAGTCTCATGGGGCGAGCAGTTCTTC. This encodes CASSLGVSWGEQFF.

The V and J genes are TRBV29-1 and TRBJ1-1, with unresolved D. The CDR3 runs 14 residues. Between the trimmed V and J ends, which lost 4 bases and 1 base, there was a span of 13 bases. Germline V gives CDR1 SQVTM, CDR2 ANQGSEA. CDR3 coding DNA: TGCAGCGTTGGTTTGCAGCGAGGGAACACTGAAGCTTTCTTT. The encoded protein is CSVGLQRGNTEAFF.

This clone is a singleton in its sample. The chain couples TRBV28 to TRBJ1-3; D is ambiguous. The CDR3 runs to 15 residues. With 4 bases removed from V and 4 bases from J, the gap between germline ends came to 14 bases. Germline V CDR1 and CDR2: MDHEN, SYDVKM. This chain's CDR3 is CASSSPTGFGNTIYF. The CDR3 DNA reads TGTGCCAGCAGTTCTCCGACGGGTTTCGGAAACACCATATATTTT.

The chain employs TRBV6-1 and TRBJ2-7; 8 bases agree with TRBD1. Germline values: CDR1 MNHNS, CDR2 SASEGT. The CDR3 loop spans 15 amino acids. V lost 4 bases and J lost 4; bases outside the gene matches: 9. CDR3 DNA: TGTGCCAGCAGTGCTCCGGACAGGGCCCTTTACGAGCAGTACTTC. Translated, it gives CASSAPDRALYEQYF.

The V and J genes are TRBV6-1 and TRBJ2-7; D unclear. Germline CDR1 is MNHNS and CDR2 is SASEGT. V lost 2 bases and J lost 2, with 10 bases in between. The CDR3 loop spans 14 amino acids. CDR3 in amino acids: CASSEIGATYEQYF. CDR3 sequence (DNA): TGTGCCAGCAGTGAAATAGGAGCTACCTACGAGCAGTACTTC.

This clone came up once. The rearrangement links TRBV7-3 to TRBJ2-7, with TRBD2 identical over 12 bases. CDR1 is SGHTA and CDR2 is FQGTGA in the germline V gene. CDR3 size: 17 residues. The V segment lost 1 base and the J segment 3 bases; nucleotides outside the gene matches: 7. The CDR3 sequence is CASSLIGGLAGFYEQYF. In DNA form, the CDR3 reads TGTGCCAGCAGCTTAATTGGTGGACTAGCGGGATTCTACGAGCAGTACTTC.